The present T cell receptor beta chain was sequenced within a study of T cell clonotyping in hematopoietic cell transplantation. CDR1 is MNHEY and CDR2 is SMNVEV in the germline V gene (reference sequence). Germline trimming cut 10 bases from V and 5 bases from J; bases unmatched to any gene: 7. The CDR3 is made up of 13 amino acids. Time point: recipient sample about 28 days before transplant, after cytoreduction. Study conclusions and caveats: At the given depth, recipient repertoires were over 95% de novo clonotypes. Broader posttransplant TCR repertoire diversity was predicted by graft donor and pretransplant recipient Inverse Simpson Index values.

As for this clone: Its matching antigen is unknown.

The repertoire was sequenced with immunoSEQ multiplex PCR; TCRdb's copy has only in-frame clones and lacks some. The repertoire holds about 76,000 clones, with about 95% as singletons. V and J are TRBV27 and TRBJ2-5, with TRBD1 identical over 10 bases. The sequenced sample was peripheral blood mononuclear cells, obtained before stem cell transplant. The receptor comes from a woman between 50 and 59 years old with acute myeloid leukemia. Some clones in this sample may be carry-over from other donors' samples. The CDR3 here is CATQGQGRETQYF. The CDR3 DNA is TGTGCCACCCAGGGACAGGGGCGGGAGACCCAGTACTTC.